This T cell receptor (beta chain) was profiled in a study of blood T cell repertoires in COVID-19. TCRdb's table, derived via immunoSEQ multiplex PCR, lists solely in-frame clones and lacks some. The table records about 260,000 clones, roughly 86% of them present only once. In germline, CDR1 is SGHTA, CDR2 FQGNSA. The trim removed 5 bases at V and 4 bases at J, leaving 3 bases unmatched. The CDR3 sequence is 13 residues long. Sequenced material: peripheral blood. The TCR sequence derives from a man between 18 and 29 years old with active or convalescent COVID-19. V is TRBV7-2 and J is TRBJ1-1, with 8 bases fitting TRBD1. CDR3: CASSTGTGTEAFF. DNA of the CDR3: TGTGCCAGCAGCACTGGGACAGGCACTGAAGCTTTCTTT.